This T cell receptor (beta chain) was retrieved from a study of response to subunit inactivated influenza vaccine (dated by TCRdb to 2017 to 2018). Study-level background: Deep quantitative T cell receptor repertoire profiling was used in the study to track responses to a trivalent subunit inactivated influenza vaccine. The study at large found these results: It was suggested by the authors that each seasonal influenza vaccination may recruit only a limited number of new T cells.

The method was RT-PCR. The data were produced on an Illumina HiSeq 2500. The public sequencing data were trimmed at Q25 with fastp and processed into clonotypes with MiXCR by TCRdb, which kept only in-frame beta chains. Rows matching on CDR3 protein sequence are summarized as one entry with the most common DNA and genes. For this sample the table gives roughly 540,000 distinct CDR3 sequences, of which under 25% were detected only once. Together, the top ten hold 2.8% of the sample. V is reduced by 1 base and J by 2 bases, leaving a spacing of 9 bases between them. Spanning cysteine to phenylalanine, the CDR3 consists of 14 amino acids. Left in the record is the CDR3 DNA by itself, 42 bases read in frame from the first base. According to the germline V gene, CDR1 reads MGHDK and CDR2 reads SYGVNS. Notes on this clonotype: Its binding antigen is unknown. Base qualities are not provided; no much larger clone lies one nucleotide away.

These data were also filed under a second study, of T cells expressing NK-cell markers. That second report states: The TCR beta cDNA libraries were made using 5'RACE template switching, a step that added both a universal primer site and unique molecular identifiers. Three sorted T-cell subsets (CD3+CD56+NKG2C+, CD3+CD56+NKG2C- and CD3+CD56-NKG2C+) from 8 or 9 donors had their TCR beta-chain repertoires profiled. Among the eight sequenced donors, seven were HCMV-seropositive and one was HCMV-seronegative. To restrict sorting to alphabetaTCR-expressing T cells, an anti-gammadeltaTCR antibody was added in several experiments. For six donors, the dominant CD3+CD56+NKG2C+ clonotypes were among the top 10 CD8+ clonotypes and accounted for about 1.0-7.5% of CD8+ T cells. Those dominant clonotypes were again the most abundant among CD3+CD56-NKG2C+ cells in several donors, at roughly 28.3-65%. Whether the expanded NKG2C-expressing T cell clones were specific for HCMV antigens remained unclear. The eight sequenced donors were randomly selected healthy volunteers, three men and five women. HCMV serostatus was determined by detecting HCMV-specific IgG in serum with a commercial ELISA kit. Peripheral blood mononuclear cells were isolated from blood by Ficoll density gradient centrifugation. Using Miltenyi isolation kits, CD4+ and CD8+ T cells were isolated from PBMC through magnetic immunoseparation. Synthesis of cDNA was primed from the TCR beta constant segment and was followed by two consecutive PCR amplification steps. The libraries were sequenced on Illumina HiSeq 2000/2500, MiSeq or NextSeq, producing 2 x 150 bp reads. MIGEC was used to demultiplex reads and group the reads by UMI, and MiTCR was used to assemble and quantify clonotypes. To exclude erroneous sequences, only TCR cDNA sequences supported by at least two reads were retained. Downstream repertoire analysis used the tcR package, and clonotypes were matched across fractions by CDR3 nucleotide sequence plus V segment. VDJmatch was used to annotate antigen specificity against VDJdb, with one amino acid substitution allowed in CDR3.

The sequencing used CD4+ T cells sorted from PBMCs, collected 11 to 12 days after vaccination. The chain is made from TRBV25-1 and TRBJ2-7, with no reliable assignment of the D segment. The receptor comes from a man aged 45-65 years who received an inactivated influenza vaccine. Donor details come from another sample of the same person, matched by shared clones. CDR3 loop: CASSELTPPYEQYF. The sequenced DNA is TGTGCCAGCAGTGAATTGACGCCCCCCTACGAGCAGTACTTC.